What follows are 8 T cell receptor beta chains derived from one specimen sequenced in a study of blood T cell repertoires in COVID-19 (TCRdb year 2020). Libraries came from the immunoSEQ multiplex PCR assay. The table comes from immuneACCESS by way of TCRdb, which keeps in-frame sequences with V and J called. Part of the clones is missing from these tables; in studies checked, under half for an unresolved V gene and the rest for unknown reasons. Across this sample there are about 170,000 clones, with around three quarters seen only once. The biggest ten clones account for roughly 19% of the sample. The sequenced sample was PBMCs or T cells enriched from blood (not recorded which). All receptors derive from a woman in her 70s in a cohort exposed to, infected with or recovered from COVID-19 (not recorded which).

The chain is built from TRBV29-1 and TRBJ2-7, with TRBD2 identical over 9 bases. The J segment lost 6 bases and the V segment lost 2 bases, leaving 5 bases of the junction unmatched. Germline V gives CDR1 SQVTM, CDR2 ANQGSEA. The CDR3 is 13 residues long. CDR3 in amino acids: CSVELAGVGEQYF. In nucleotides, the CDR3 is TGCAGCGTTGAATTAGCGGGAGTAGGCGAGCAGTACTTC.

This sequence joins TRBV28 and TRBJ1-2; 11 bases agree with TRBD1. The V gene end was trimmed by 7 bases and the J gene end by 5 bases; junction bases not matched to a gene: 3. The CDR3 covers 13 residues. Germline loops: CDR1 MDHEN, CDR2 SYDVKM. CDR3 DNA: TGTGCCAGCACCCGGGACAGGGGGTATGGCTACACCTTC. Its translation is CASTRDRGYGYTF.

The gene calls are TRBV24-1 and TRBJ2-7; D perhaps matches TRBD1 (6 bases). The CDR3 has 16 amino acids. Germline assignment: CDR1 KGHDR and CDR2 SFDVKD. V was clipped by 2 bases and J by 1 base, with 14 bases between them. CDR3 bases: TGTGCCACCAGTGATTCCTTTGGCAGGGGATCCTACGAGCAGTACTTC. Protein product: CATSDSFGRGSYEQYF.

CDR3 nucleotide sequence: TGCGCCAGCAGCGCGGACAGGGGGCCCTCCCCCTCCTACGAGCAGTACTTC. Translating it yields CASSADRGPSPSYEQYF. The chain employs TRBV5-1 and TRBJ2-7, with 11 nucleotides matching TRBD1. J gave up 0 bases and V 4 bases, and 9 bases lay outside the gene matches. The length of the CDR3 is 17 residues. Germline loops: CDR1 SGHRS, CDR2 YFSETQ.

The CDR3 coding sequence is TGTGCCAGCAGCTCGGACAGCCGGGGCTACACCTTC. It translates to CASSSDSRGYTF. The gene calls are TRBV6-5 and TRBJ1-2, with TRBD1 as a possible D gene (6 bases). CDR1 is MNHEY, CDR2 SVGAGI, per germline. The CDR3 totals 12 residues. Between the trimmed V and J ends, which lost 6 bases and 8 bases, there was a span of 13 bases.

The chain couples TRBV5-6 to TRBJ2-5; a possible D gene is TRBD1 (6 bases). Trimming removed 7 bases at V and 1 base at J, with 14 bases between. Germline V lookup: CDR1 SGHDT, CDR2 YYEEEE. This CDR3 is built from 14 residues. The CDR3: CASSRQASQETQYF. Here the CDR3 DNA reads TGTGCCAGCTCCCGACAGGCCAGCCAAGAGACCCAGTACTTC.

This clone has a single count. The chain has TRBV10-3 and TRBJ1-5; 9 positions match TRBD1. CDR1 and CDR2 (germline): ENHRY, SYGVKD. There are 14 residues in the CDR3. Trimming cost V 6 bases and J 4 bases; bases outside gene matches: 4. Here the CDR3 reads CAIRGQGRNQPQHF. The DNA for the CDR3 is TGTGCCATCAGGGGACAGGGTCGTAATCAGCCCCAGCATTTT.

This chain connects TRBV5-1 to TRBJ2-1; no definite D call. Looked up from germline, CDR1 is SGHRS and CDR2 is YFSETQ. V was pared by 0 bases and J by 6 bases, with 7 bases between. There are 13 residues in the CDR3. The CDR3 DNA reads TGCGCCAGCAGCTTGGGGAGTGTCAATGAGCAGTTCTTC. This translates into CASSLGSVNEQFF.